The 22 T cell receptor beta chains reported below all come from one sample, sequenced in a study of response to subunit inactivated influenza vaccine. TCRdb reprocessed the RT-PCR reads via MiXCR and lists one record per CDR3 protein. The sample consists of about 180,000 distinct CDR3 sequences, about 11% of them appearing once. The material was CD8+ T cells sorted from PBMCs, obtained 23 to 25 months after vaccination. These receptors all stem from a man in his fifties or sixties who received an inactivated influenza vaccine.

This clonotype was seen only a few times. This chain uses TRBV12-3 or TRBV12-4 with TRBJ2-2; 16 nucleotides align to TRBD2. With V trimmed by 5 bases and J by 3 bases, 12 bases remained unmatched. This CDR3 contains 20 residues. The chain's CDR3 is CASSPIPGTSGGEDTGELFF. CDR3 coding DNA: TGTGCCAGCAGTCCCATACCTGGGACTAGCGGGGGGGAGGACACCGGGGAGCTGTTTTTT.

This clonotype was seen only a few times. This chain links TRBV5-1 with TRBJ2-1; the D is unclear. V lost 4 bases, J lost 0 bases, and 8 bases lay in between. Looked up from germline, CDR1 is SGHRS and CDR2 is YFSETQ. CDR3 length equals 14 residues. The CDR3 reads CASSAFVSYNEQFF. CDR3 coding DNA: TGCGCCAGCAGCGCCTTCGTCTCCTACAATGAGCAGTTCTTC. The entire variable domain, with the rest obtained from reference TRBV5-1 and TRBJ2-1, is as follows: KAGVTQTPRYLIKTRGQQVTLSCSPISGHRSVSWYQQTPGQGLQFLFEYFSETQRNKGNFPGRFSGRQFSNSRSEMNVSTLELGDSALYLCASSAFVSYNEQFFGPGTRLTVL.

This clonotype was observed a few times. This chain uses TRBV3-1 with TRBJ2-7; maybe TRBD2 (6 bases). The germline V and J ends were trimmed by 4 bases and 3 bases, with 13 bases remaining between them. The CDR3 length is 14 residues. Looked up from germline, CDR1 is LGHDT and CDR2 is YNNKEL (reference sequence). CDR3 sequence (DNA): TGTGCCAGCAGCCCGGCGGGATCCTTCTACGAGCAGTACTTC. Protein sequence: CASSPAGSFYEQYF.

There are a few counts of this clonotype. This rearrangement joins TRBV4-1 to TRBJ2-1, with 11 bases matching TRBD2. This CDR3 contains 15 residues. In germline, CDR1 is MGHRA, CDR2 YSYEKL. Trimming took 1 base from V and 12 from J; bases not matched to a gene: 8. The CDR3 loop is CASSQGLTSGVLQFF. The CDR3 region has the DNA TGCGCCAGCAGCCAAGGGTTGACTAGCGGGGTGCTGCAGTTCTTC.

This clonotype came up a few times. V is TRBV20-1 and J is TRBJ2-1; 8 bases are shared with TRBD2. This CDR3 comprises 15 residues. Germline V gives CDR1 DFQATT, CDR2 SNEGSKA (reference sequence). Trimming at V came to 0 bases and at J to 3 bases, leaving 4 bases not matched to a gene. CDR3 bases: TGCAGTGCTAGAGATCCAGCGGGAGACTACAATGAGCAGTTCTTC. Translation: CSARDPAGDYNEQFF.

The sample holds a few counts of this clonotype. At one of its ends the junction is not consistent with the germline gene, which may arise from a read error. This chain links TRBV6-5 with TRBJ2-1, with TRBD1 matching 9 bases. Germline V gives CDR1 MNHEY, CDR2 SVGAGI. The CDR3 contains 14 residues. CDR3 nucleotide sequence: TGTGCCAACAGTTACTTTACAGGGGGCTTTGAGCAGTTCTTC. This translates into CANSYFTGGFEQFF.

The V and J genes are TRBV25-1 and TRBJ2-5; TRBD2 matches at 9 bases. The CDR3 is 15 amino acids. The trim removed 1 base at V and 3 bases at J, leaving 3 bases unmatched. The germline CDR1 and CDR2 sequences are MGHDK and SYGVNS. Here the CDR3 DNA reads TGTGCCAGCAGTGAATCTGGACTAGCGAAAGAGACCCAGTACTTC. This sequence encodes CASSESGLAKETQYF. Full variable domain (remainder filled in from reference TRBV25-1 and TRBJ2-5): EADIYQTPRYLVIGTGKKITLECSQTMGHDKMYWYQQDPGMELHLIHYSYGVNSTEKGDLSSESTVSRIRTEHFPLTLESARPSHTSQYLCASSESGLAKETQYFGPGTRLLVL.

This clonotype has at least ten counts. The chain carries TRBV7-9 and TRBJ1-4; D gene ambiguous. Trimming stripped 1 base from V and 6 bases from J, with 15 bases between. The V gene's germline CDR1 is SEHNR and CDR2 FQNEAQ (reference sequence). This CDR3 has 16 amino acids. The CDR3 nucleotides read TGTGCCAGCAGCTTAGAATCCGCGCCTTATGATGAAAAACTGTTTTTT. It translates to CASSLESAPYDEKLFF.

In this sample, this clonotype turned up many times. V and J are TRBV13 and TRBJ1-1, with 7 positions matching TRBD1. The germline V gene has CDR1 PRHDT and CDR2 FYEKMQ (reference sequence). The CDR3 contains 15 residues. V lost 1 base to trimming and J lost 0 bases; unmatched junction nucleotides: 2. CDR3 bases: TGTGCCAGCAGCTTAGCCACAGGGGTGAACACTGAAGCTTTCTTT. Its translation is CASSLATGVNTEAFF.

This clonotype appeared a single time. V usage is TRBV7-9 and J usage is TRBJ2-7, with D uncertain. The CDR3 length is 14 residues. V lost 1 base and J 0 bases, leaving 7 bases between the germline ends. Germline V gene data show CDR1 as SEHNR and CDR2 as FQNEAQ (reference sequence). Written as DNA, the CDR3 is TGTGCCAGCAGCTTAGATGTTAACTCCTACGAGCAGTACTTC. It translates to CASSLDVNSYEQYF.

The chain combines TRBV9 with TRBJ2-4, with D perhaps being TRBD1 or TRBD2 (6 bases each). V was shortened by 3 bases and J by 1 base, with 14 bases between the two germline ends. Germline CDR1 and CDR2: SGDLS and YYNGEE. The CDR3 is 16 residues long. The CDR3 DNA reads TGTGCCAGCAGCGACCAGGGGAGCGGGGCCAAAAACATTCAGTACTTC. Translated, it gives CASSDQGSGAKNIQYF.

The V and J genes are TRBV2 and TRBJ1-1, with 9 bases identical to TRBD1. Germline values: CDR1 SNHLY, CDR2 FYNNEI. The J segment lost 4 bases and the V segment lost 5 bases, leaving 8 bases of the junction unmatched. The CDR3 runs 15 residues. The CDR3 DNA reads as TGTGCCAGCAGTACGCCCTACAGGGGGCTCACTGAAGCTTTCTTT. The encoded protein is CASSTPYRGLTEAFF.

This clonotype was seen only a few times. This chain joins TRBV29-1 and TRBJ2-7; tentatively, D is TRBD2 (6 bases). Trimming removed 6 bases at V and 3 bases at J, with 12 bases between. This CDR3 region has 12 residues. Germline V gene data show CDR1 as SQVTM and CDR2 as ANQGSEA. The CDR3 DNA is TGCAGCGTCCGGGTTAGCGGCTACGAGCAGTACTTC. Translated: CSVRVSGYEQYF.

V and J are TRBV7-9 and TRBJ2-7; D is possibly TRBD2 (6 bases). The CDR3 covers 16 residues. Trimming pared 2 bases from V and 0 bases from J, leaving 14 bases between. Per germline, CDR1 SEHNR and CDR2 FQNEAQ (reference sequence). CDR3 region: CASSLNSGLSSYEQYF. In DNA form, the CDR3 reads TGTGCCAGCAGCTTAAACAGCGGGTTAAGCTCCTACGAGCAGTACTTC.

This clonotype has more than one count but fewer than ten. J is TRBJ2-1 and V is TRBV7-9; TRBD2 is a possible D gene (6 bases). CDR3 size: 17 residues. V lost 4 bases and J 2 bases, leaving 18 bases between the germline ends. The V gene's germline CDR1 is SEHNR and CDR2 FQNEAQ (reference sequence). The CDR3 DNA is TGTGCCAGCAGCTACAGAACCCTAGCGAGCGCCTACAATGAGCAGTTCTTC. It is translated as CASSYRTLASAYNEQFF.

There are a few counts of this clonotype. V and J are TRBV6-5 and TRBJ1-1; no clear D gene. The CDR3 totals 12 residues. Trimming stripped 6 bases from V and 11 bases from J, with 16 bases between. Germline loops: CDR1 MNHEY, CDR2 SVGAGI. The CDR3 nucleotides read TGTGCCAGCAGCCCCCTCGCCGGAGGCGCTTTCTTT. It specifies CASSPLAGGAFF.

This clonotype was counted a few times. The CDR3 protein is CASSPLTGLSYEQYF. Written as DNA, the CDR3 is TGTGCCAGCAGCCCCTTGACAGGGCTTTCCTACGAGCAGTACTTC. The chain couples TRBV28 to TRBJ2-7; TRBD1 agrees at 7 bases. With V trimmed by 6 bases and J by 1 base, 9 bases remained unmatched. The CDR3 is made up of 15 amino acids. Germline V gene data show CDR1 as MDHEN and CDR2 as SYDVKM.

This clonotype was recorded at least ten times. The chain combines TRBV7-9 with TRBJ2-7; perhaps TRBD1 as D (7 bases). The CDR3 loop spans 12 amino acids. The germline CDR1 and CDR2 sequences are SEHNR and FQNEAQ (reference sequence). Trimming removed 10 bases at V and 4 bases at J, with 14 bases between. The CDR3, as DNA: TGTGCCACCGCAGGGGGGAAGTACGAGCAGTACTTC. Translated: CATAGGKYEQYF.

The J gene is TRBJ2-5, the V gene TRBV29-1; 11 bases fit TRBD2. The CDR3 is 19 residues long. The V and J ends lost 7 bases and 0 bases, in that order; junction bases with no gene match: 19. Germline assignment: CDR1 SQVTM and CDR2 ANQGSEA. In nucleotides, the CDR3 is TGCAGCGGCATTACCTCCCCGGGACTAGCGGTTATGTACCAAGAGACCCAGTACTTC. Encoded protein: CSGITSPGLAVMYQETQYF.

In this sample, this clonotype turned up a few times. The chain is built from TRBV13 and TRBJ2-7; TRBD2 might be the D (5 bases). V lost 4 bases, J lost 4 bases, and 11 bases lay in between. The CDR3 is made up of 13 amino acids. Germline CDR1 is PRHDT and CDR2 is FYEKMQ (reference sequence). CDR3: CASSSAGLYEQYF. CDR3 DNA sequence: TGTGCCAGCAGCTCCGCCGGACTTTACGAGCAGTACTTC.

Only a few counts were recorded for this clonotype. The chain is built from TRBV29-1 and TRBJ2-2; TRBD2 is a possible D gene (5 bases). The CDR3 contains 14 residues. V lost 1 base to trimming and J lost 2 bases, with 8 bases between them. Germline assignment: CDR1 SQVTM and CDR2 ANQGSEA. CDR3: CSVEAGYNTGELFF. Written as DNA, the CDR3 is TGCAGCGTTGAAGCGGGGTACAACACCGGGGAGCTGTTTTTT.

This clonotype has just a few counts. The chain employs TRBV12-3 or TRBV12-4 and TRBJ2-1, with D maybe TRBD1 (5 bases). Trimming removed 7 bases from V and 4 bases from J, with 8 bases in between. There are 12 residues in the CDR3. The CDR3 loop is CASNPGYNEQFF. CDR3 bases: TGTGCCAGCAACCCAGGGTACAATGAGCAGTTCTTC.